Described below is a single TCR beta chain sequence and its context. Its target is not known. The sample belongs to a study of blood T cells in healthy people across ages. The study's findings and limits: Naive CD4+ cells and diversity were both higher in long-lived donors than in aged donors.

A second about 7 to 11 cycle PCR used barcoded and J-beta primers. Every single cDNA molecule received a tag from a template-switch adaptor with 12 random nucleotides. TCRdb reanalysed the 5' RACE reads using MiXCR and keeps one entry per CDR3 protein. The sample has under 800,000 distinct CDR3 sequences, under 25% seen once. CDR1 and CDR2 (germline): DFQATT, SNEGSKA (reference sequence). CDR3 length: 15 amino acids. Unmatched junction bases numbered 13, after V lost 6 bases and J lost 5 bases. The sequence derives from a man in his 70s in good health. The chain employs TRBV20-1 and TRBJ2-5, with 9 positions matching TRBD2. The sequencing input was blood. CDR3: CSAEGPSGTRETQYF. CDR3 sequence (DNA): TGCAGTGCCGAGGGGCCTAGCGGGACCAGGGAGACCCAGTACTTC.